One sample yielded the 26 T cell receptor beta chains listed below, sequenced in a study of shared clonotypes between healthy human individuals. Clones were sequenced by immunoSEQ multiplex PCR, and TCRdb holds only the in-frame ones, with some missing. The table records approximately 600,000 clones, around 96% of them present only once. Positive CCR7 selection of CD45RO-negative cells yielded the naive CD8 cells, and terminally differentiated effector memory CD45RA+ cells were excluded. The sequenced sample consisted of naive CD8+ T cells sorted from blood. The receptors stem from a young woman in good health.

This clone was detected only a few times. The rearrangement links TRBV19 to TRBJ1-1; no reliable D call. This CDR3 has 14 residues. CDR1 is LNHDA and CDR2 is SQIVND in the germline V gene (reference sequence). Trimming removed 3 bases at V and 7 bases at J, with 15 bases between. Here the CDR3 DNA reads TGTGCCAGTAGTATGTTCTCGGGCAAAGATGAAGCTTTCTTT. Protein: CASSMFSGKDEAFF.

The rearrangement links TRBV10-2 to TRBJ2-1; D is perhaps TRBD1 or TRBD2 (6 bases each). The ends were cut back, 3 bases at V and 8 bases at J, with 11 bases in the middle. CDR1 WSHSY and CDR2 SAAADI come from the germline V gene. The CDR3 has 13 residues. As DNA, the CDR3 is TGCGCCAGCAGTGAAGGGGGGTTACATGAGCAGTTCTTC. Its protein is CASSEGGLHEQFF.

This clone was seen a single time. The rearrangement joins TRBV29-1 to TRBJ2-5; D could derive from TRBD1 or TRBD2 (7 bases each). The germline CDR1 and CDR2 sequences are SQVTM and ANQGSEA. V was shortened by 0 bases and J by 3 bases, with 11 bases between the two germline ends. The CDR3 has 14 amino acids. The CDR3 DNA follows: TGCAGCGTTGAAGAGTCAGGGGGGGAAGAGACCCAGTACTTC. Protein product: CSVEESGGEETQYF.

The chain carries TRBV7-8 and TRBJ2-5, with D hard to call. The CDR3 extends over 14 amino acids. Germline CDR1 SGHVS, CDR2 FQNEAQ. Trimming removed 4 bases at V and 3 bases at J, with 12 bases between. DNA of the CDR3: TGTGCCAGCAGCTCGCGTGGGGTCGAAGAGACCCAGTACTTC. This sequence encodes CASSSRGVEETQYF.

This sequence joins TRBV11-2 and TRBJ2-7, with 7 bases fitting TRBD2. CDR1 SGHAT and CDR2 FQNNGV come from the germline V gene. This CDR3 region has 15 residues. J lost 3 bases, V lost 5 bases, and 10 bases had no gene match. DNA for the CDR3: TGTGCCAGCAGCGAAGGGGCGGCGGGAGTCTACGAGCAGTACTTC. Translation: CASSEGAAGVYEQYF.

The J gene is TRBJ2-3, the V gene TRBV7-3; no definite D call. Germline CDR1 reads SGHTA; CDR2 reads FQGTGA. Trimming removed 3 bases at V and 0 bases at J, with 13 bases between. The CDR3 runs 16 residues. As DNA, the CDR3 is TGTGCCAGCAGCTTCTGGGCCCGGAATAGCACAGATACGCAGTATTTT. Residues: CASSFWARNSTDTQYF.

Here the CDR3 DNA reads TGTGCCAGCAGCGCTGTTAGCGGGAATGCCGGGGAGCTGTTTTTT. Translated: CASSAVSGNAGELFF. The gene calls are TRBV9 and TRBJ2-2; TRBD2 matches 8 bases. The V gene end was trimmed by 3 bases and the J gene end by 6 bases; junction bases not matched to a gene: 7. The CDR3 spans 15 residues. Germline values: CDR1 SGDLS, CDR2 YYNGEE. Based on the CDR3 plus reference TRBV9 and TRBJ2-2, the full variable domain is DSGVTQTPKHLITATGQRVTLRCSPRSGDLSVYWYQQSLDQGLQFLIQYYNGEERAKGNILERFSAQQFPDLHSELNLSSLELGDSALYFCASSAVSGNAGELFFGEGSRLTVL.

As to this clone: The sample contains more than one DNA sequence encoding this CDR3. This chain joins TRBV6-5 and TRBJ2-7; TRBD2 aligns across 7 bases. Germline assignment: CDR1 MNHEY and CDR2 SVGAGI. The junction had 7 bases not matched to a gene; V was cut back by 0 bases and J by 2 bases. The length of the CDR3 is 16 residues. The CDR3 loop is CASSYSSGTATYEQYF. The CDR3 DNA reads as TGTGCCAGCAGTTACTCGAGCGGGACGGCTACCTACGAGCAGTACTTC.

The chain links TRBV5-4 to TRBJ1-1; maybe TRBD1 (5 bases). Trimming removed 0 bases at V and 7 bases at J, with 13 bases between. Germline V gives CDR1 SGHNT, CDR2 YYREEE (reference sequence). The CDR3 has 14 residues. Here the CDR3 DNA reads TGTGCCAGCAGCTTGGATGGGGCGGTACTTGAAGCTTTCTTT. It specifies CASSLDGAVLEAFF.

The chain employs TRBV4-1 and TRBJ2-1; D not certain. The V and J ends lost 4 bases and 0 bases respectively, with 7 bases between them. This CDR3 is 14 amino acids long. Per germline, CDR1 MGHRA and CDR2 YSYEKL. CDR3 bases: TGCGCCAGCAGCCCCTTATCCTCCTACAATGAGCAGTTCTTC. Protein sequence: CASSPLSSYNEQFF.

The chain has TRBV15 and TRBJ2-7; D tentatively reads TRBD1 or TRBD2 (6 bases each). Germline CDR1 LNHNV, CDR2 YYDKDF (reference sequence). This CDR3 comprises 16 residues. V was trimmed by 3 bases and J by 2 bases, leaving 17 bases between them. Here the CDR3 reads CATSRLTGGDAYEQYF. The DNA of the CDR3 is TGTGCCACCAGCAGGCTGACAGGAGGGGACGCCTACGAGCAGTACTTC.

The chain has TRBV4-1 and TRBJ2-3; 8 bases map to TRBD2. The CDR3 has 17 amino acids. V dropped 2 bases and J dropped 2; count of bases not matched to a gene: 9. Per the germline V gene, CDR1 is MGHRA and CDR2 is YSYEKL. The CDR3 DNA sequence: TGCGCCAGCAGCCAAATGTTGGGCGGGGGGTTCACAGATACGCAGTATTTT. Residues: CASSQMLGGGFTDTQYF.

The V gene is TRBV27, the J gene TRBJ2-7; tentatively, D is TRBD1 or TRBD2 (5 bases each). Trimming pared 6 bases from V and 5 bases from J, leaving 17 bases between. Germline V lookup: CDR1 MNHEY, CDR2 SMNVEV (reference sequence). This CDR3 has 14 residues. The CDR3 protein is CASSRLAGTHEQYF. CDR3 nucleotide sequence: TGTGCCAGCAGCCGTTTGGCAGGGACCCACGAGCAGTACTTC.

This clone has a single count. V is TRBV5-8 and J is TRBJ1-5; perhaps TRBD1 as D (5 bases). Germline CDR1 is SGHTS and CDR2 is YDEGEE. The CDR3 loop spans 13 amino acids. Trimming removed 4 bases at V and 3 bases at J, with 8 bases between. In nucleotides, the CDR3 is TGTGCCAGCAGCCCGACAGACAATCAGCCCCAGCATTTT. Translating gives CASSPTDNQPQHF.

The genes are TRBV5-8 and TRBJ2-7, with 12 nucleotides matching TRBD2. The J segment lost 1 base and the V segment lost 0 bases, leaving 5 bases of the junction unmatched. The CDR3 totals 17 residues. Germline-derived CDR1 and CDR2 are SGHTS and YDEGEE. The CDR3 DNA reads as TGTGCCAGCAGCTTGGATACTAGCGGGAGGACATCCTACGAGCAGTACTTC. Translating gives CASSLDTSGRTSYEQYF.

This clone has just one count. The chain employs TRBV6-6 and TRBJ2-7; 11 positions agree with TRBD1. Germline CDR1 MNHNY, CDR2 SVGAGI (reference sequence). The CDR3 totals 13 residues. The trim removed 8 bases at V and 4 bases at J, leaving 4 bases unmatched. The CDR3 nucleotides are TGTGCCAGCCGGGGACAGGGGGGATACGAGCAGTACTTC. Translating gives CASRGQGGYEQYF.

This clone has a single count. CDR3 coding DNA: TGTGCCAGTAGAAAAATACCGGACCCTACTGGGGCCAACGTCCTGACTTTC. Its translation is CASRKIPDPTGANVLTF. This chain connects TRBV19 to TRBJ2-6; D is unresolved. This CDR3 region has 17 residues. Trimming cost V 6 bases and J 2 bases, with 17 bases left between them. Germline V gives CDR1 LNHDA, CDR2 SQIVND (reference sequence). Drawing the rest from reference TRBV19 and TRBJ2-6, the complete variable domain is DGGITQSPKYLFRKEGQNVTLSCEQNLNHDAMYWYRQDPGQGLRLIYYSQIVNDFQKGDIAEGYSVSREKKESFPLTVTSAQKNPTAFYLCASRKIPDPTGANVLTFGAGSRLTVL.

This clone has a handful of counts. V and J are TRBV6-5 and TRBJ1-1, with D possibly being TRBD1 (6 bases). V was trimmed by 6 bases and J by 0 bases, leaving 11 bases between them. The CDR3 runs 14 residues. Germline values: CDR1 MNHEY, CDR2 SVGAGI. The CDR3 DNA reads TGTGCCAGCAGCCTCGGACAGATGAACACTGAAGCTTTCTTT. Its translation: CASSLGQMNTEAFF.

The chain joins TRBV5-1 to TRBJ2-7, with 9 nucleotides matching TRBD1. Germline values: CDR1 SGHRS, CDR2 YFSETQ. The CDR3 consists of 15 residues. The J segment lost 4 bases and the V segment lost 3 bases, leaving 8 bases of the junction unmatched. The CDR3 here is CASSWTGTGQYEQYF. The CDR3 DNA follows: TGCGCCAGCAGCTGGACCGGGACAGGGCAATACGAGCAGTACTTC.

The chain joins TRBV7-9 to TRBJ2-7; D not certain. V gave up 3 bases and J gave up 0 bases, with 9 bases separating them. There are 14 residues in the CDR3. Per germline, CDR1 SEHNR and CDR2 FQNEAQ (reference sequence). The CDR3 spells CASSFLPSSYEQYF. Written as DNA, the CDR3 is TGTGCCAGCAGCTTTTTGCCCAGCTCCTACGAGCAGTACTTC. Together with reference TRBV7-9 and TRBJ2-7, the CDR3 gives the full variable domain: DTGVSQNPRHKITKRGQNVTFRCDPISEHNRLYWYRQTLGQGPEFLTYFQNEAQLEKSRLLSDRFSAERPKGSFSTLEIQRTEQGDSAMYLCASSFLPSSYEQYFGPGTRLTVT.

This chain joins TRBV19 and TRBJ1-1, with D unclear. This CDR3 is built from 15 residues. Germline V gene lookup returns CDR1 LNHDA and CDR2 SQIVND (reference sequence). V dropped 2 bases and J dropped 1 base, with 11 bases sitting between them. CDR3 coding DNA: TGTGCCAGTAGTATAACCGGACGGGGGAACACTGAAGCTTTCTTT. Its translation is CASSITGRGNTEAFF.

The chain links TRBV6-1 to TRBJ2-1; the D gene is possibly TRBD2 (6 bases). CDR1 is MNHNS, CDR2 SASEGT, per germline. The CDR3 runs 15 residues. Trimming removed 7 bases at V and 2 bases at J, with 15 bases between. This chain's CDR3 is CASTELSGAYNEQFF. CDR3 DNA sequence: TGTGCCAGCACCGAGCTGTCGGGGGCCTACAATGAGCAGTTCTTC.

DNA of the CDR3: TGTGCCAGCAGCGTAGCTAAGCGGGAGGGCCTATACGAGCAGTACTTC. Its translation: CASSVAKREGLYEQYF. The chain employs TRBV9 and TRBJ2-7; 10 bases align to TRBD2. The germline V gene has CDR1 SGDLS and CDR2 YYNGEE. The CDR3 extends over 16 amino acids. After removal of 0 bases from V and 4 bases from J, the junction contained 7 bases not matched to a gene.

The chain is built from TRBV13 and TRBJ1-2; a weak D match, TRBD1 (6 bases). CDR3 length: 16 amino acids. V lost 5 bases and J lost 5, with 21 bases in between. Germline CDR1 and CDR2: PRHDT and FYEKMQ (reference sequence). The CDR3 region has the DNA TGTGCCAGCAGCCATACCGACAGGCGTTATAGGTATGGCTACACCTTC. This sequence encodes CASSHTDRRYRYGYTF.

The J gene is TRBJ2-7, the V gene TRBV4-1; D might be TRBD1 or TRBD2, each matching 5 bases. The CDR3 spans 16 residues. The ends were cut back, 0 bases at V and 6 bases at J, with 18 bases in the middle. Germline V gives CDR1 MGHRA, CDR2 YSYEKL. Written as DNA, the CDR3 is TGCGCCAGCAGCCAAGATGCCGGGACGACAACCCTCGAGCAGTACTTC. It codes for CASSQDAGTTTLEQYF.

As DNA, the CDR3 is TGTGCCAGCAGTAGCCGGGAGGCGAACACCGGGGAGCTGTTTTTT. Translating it yields CASSSREANTGELFF. The J gene is TRBJ2-2, the V gene TRBV6-5; TRBD2 matches at 7 bases. V was clipped by 5 bases and J by 0 bases; unmatched bases: 3. The length of the CDR3 is 15 residues. Per germline, CDR1 MNHEY and CDR2 SVGAGI.